Listed below are T cell receptor beta chains from one sample, sequenced in a study of cytomegalovirus exposure and HLA in healthy donors. The assay was immunoSEQ multiplex PCR, and TCRdb's table has in-frame clones only and misses some. Among about 120,000 clones listed, around three quarters were seen once. Sequenced material: PBMCs. The receptors derive from a young man in good health and CMV-seropositive. CDR3s include the opening cysteine and the closing phenylalanine or tryptophan. The order of the fields is D gene, J gene, clone size, V gene, CDR3 protein, CDR3 DNA. D genes are given only for firm matches. The listing skips clone size in some rows; elsewhere it reads once, few, many or a size class.

d_call: TRBD1; j_call: TRBJ1-2; clone_size: NA; v_call: TRBV5-5; cdr3_aa: CASSRLGTTGAYYGYTF; cdr3_nt: TGTGCCAGCAGCCGGCTTGGGACGACAGGGGCGTACTATGGCTACACCTTC
d_call: NA; j_call: TRBJ2-2; clone_size: NA; v_call: TRBV7-2; cdr3_aa: CASSLGQLITGELFF; cdr3_nt: TGTGCCAGCAGCTTAGGACAGCTCATCACCGGGGAGCTGTTTTTT
d_call: NA; j_call: TRBJ2-7; clone_size: NA; v_call: TRBV28; cdr3_aa: CASSLYPGISSYEQYF; cdr3_nt: TGTGCCAGCAGTTTATACCCCGGGATTAGCTCCTACGAGCAGTACTTC
d_call: NA; j_call: TRBJ2-7; clone_size: NA; v_call: TRBV27; cdr3_aa: CASSFRLARFGWYEQYF; cdr3_nt: TGTGCCAGCAGTTTTCGGCTAGCGCGCTTTGGATGGTACGAGCAGTACTTC
d_call: TRBD2; j_call: TRBJ2-1; clone_size: NA; v_call: TRBV5-6; cdr3_aa: CASSLELAEGVYNEQFF; cdr3_nt: TGTGCCAGCAGCTTGGAGCTAGCGGAAGGGGTCTACAATGAGCAGTTCTTC
d_call: NA; j_call: TRBJ2-2; clone_size: few; v_call: TRBV30; cdr3_aa: CASPFGGIRYTGELFF; cdr3_nt: TGTGCCTCGCCATTCGGGGGAATTAGGTACACCGGGGAGCTGTTTTTT
d_call: NA; j_call: TRBJ2-1; clone_size: NA; v_call: TRBV27; cdr3_aa: CASSLSASVVSYNEQFF; cdr3_nt: TGTGCCAGCAGTTTATCCGCTTCGGTTGTCTCCTACAATGAGCAGTTCTTC
d_call: NA; j_call: TRBJ1-2; clone_size: NA; v_call: TRBV20-1; cdr3_aa: CSAIMNYGYTF; cdr3_nt: TGCAGTGCTATAATGAACTATGGCTACACCTTC
d_call: NA; j_call: TRBJ2-4; clone_size: NA; v_call: TRBV7-3; cdr3_aa: CASSPGGDIQYF; cdr3_nt: TGTGCCAGCAGCCCCGGAGGAGACATTCAGTACTTC
d_call: TRBD1; j_call: TRBJ1-2; clone_size: NA; v_call: TRBV7-3; cdr3_aa: CASSPDRGPPMTF; cdr3_nt: TGTGCCAGCAGCCCGGACAGGGGCCCCCCTATGACCTTC
d_call: TRBD2; j_call: TRBJ2-3; clone_size: NA; v_call: TRBV11-1; cdr3_aa: CASSLVGTTRVADTQYF; cdr3_nt: TGTGCCAGCAGCTTAGTAGGGACTACAAGGGTCGCAGATACGCAGTATTTT
d_call: TRBD2; j_call: TRBJ2-1; clone_size: once; v_call: TRBV5-4; cdr3_aa: CASSLAAAGINNGQFF; cdr3_nt: TGTGCCAGCAGCTTGGCTGCAGCGGGGATTAACAATGGGCAGTTCTTC
d_call: NA; j_call: TRBJ1-5; clone_size: NA; v_call: TRBV4-3; cdr3_aa: CASSPLYASNQPQHF; cdr3_nt: TGCGCCAGCAGCCCCCTTTACGCGAGCAATCAGCCCCAGCATTTT
d_call: TRBD1; j_call: TRBJ1-3; clone_size: NA; v_call: TRBV5-6; cdr3_aa: CASSRTGGSGNTIYF; cdr3_nt: TGTGCCAGCAGCCGCACAGGGGGCTCGGGAAACACCATATATTTT
d_call: TRBD2; j_call: TRBJ2-4; clone_size: NA; v_call: TRBV25-1; cdr3_aa: CASGGREGRNIQYF; cdr3_nt: TGTGCCAGCGGAGGACGGGAGGGAAGGAACATTCAGTACTTC
d_call: TRBD1; j_call: TRBJ1-6; clone_size: NA; v_call: TRBV7-2; cdr3_aa: CASSLGGPSSYNSPLHF; cdr3_nt: TGTGCCAGCAGCCTAGGGGGCCCGAGCTCCTATAATTCACCCCTCCACTTT
d_call: TRBD1; j_call: TRBJ1-4; clone_size: NA; v_call: TRBV4-3; cdr3_aa: CASSPRGSVNEKLFF; cdr3_nt: TGCGCCAGCAGCCCCAGGGGGTCAGTGAATGAAAAACTGTTTTTT